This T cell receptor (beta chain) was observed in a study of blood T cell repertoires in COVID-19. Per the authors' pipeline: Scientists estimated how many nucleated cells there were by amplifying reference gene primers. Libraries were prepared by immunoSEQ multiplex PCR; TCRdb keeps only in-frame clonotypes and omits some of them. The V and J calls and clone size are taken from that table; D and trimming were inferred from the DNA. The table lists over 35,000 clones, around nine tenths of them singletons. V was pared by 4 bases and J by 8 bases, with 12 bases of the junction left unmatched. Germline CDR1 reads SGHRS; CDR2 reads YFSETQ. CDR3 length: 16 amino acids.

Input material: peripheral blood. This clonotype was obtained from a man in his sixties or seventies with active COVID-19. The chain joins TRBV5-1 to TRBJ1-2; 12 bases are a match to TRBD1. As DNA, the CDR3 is TGCGCCAGCAGCCCGGGACAGGGGGCCAGTCTATGGGGCTACACCTTC. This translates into CASSPGQGASLWGYTF.